This T cell receptor beta chain was identified during a study of cytotoxic CD8 clonotypes in ibrutinib-treated CLL. The data were produced by immunoSEQ multiplex PCR, yet TCRdb's version contains in-frame clones alone and is incomplete. This table holds tens of thousands of clones, 69% found once. With V trimmed by 5 bases and J by 3 bases, 7 bases remained unmatched. The CDR3 spans 15 residues. Per the germline V gene, CDR1 is SGHNT and CDR2 is YYREEE (reference sequence). This receptor was obtained from a human donor with chronic lymphocytic leukemia. The chain links TRBV5-4 to TRBJ2-7; 11 bases map to TRBD1. Sequencing used PBMCs, obtained after 12 months of ibrutinib treatment. This CDR3 is CASSRDRGGYYEQYF. CDR3 coding DNA: TGTGCCAGCAGTCGGGACAGGGGGGGATACTACGAGCAGTACTTC.